These T cell receptor beta chains were read from a single sample in a study of T cell clonotyping in hematopoietic cell transplantation. Some clones are missing from TCRdb's copy, which holds only in-frame ones; the method was immunoSEQ multiplex PCR. The sample holds some 9,600 clones, approximately 55% seen once. This specimen was peripheral blood mononuclear cells, taken 100 days after allogeneic stem cell transplant. All receptors derive from a female patient aged 50-59 years who had an allogeneic stem cell transplant from an unrelated donor, so the T cells may come from the graft donor. Some clones in this sample may be carry-over from other donors' samples. The CDR3 runs from the conserved cysteine through the conserved F or W. The order of the fields is CDR3 protein, CDR3 DNA, clone size, D gene, V gene, J gene. The D gene is left open where the match is weak. Clone sizes are given selectively: once, few, many, or a class where the clone is expanded.

CDR3: CASSLVRGVHSGANVLTF
DNA: TGTGCCAGCAGCTTAGTGAGGGGGGTCCACTCTGGGGCCAACGTCCTGACTTTC
size: NA
D: NA
V: TRBV7-2
J: TRBJ2-6

CDR3: CASSLGAIVTQYF
DNA: TGTGCCAGCAGCCTAGGGGCAATTGTGACCCAGTACTTC
size: few
D: NA
V: TRBV7-2
J: TRBJ2-5

CDR3: CASSSNRGLYGYTF
DNA: TGTGCCAGCAGTTCCAACAGGGGGCTCTATGGCTACACCTTC
size: NA
D: TRBD1
V: TRBV27
J: TRBJ1-2

CDR3: CASSLSTDRNYGYTF
DNA: TGTGCCAGCAGCCTATCGACAGACCGTAACTATGGCTACACCTTC
size: few
D: NA
V: TRBV4-2
J: TRBJ1-2

CDR3: CASSLGTGAIETQYF
DNA: TGCGCCAGCAGCTTGGGGACGGGGGCGATTGAGACCCAGTACTTC
size: NA
D: NA
V: TRBV5-1
J: TRBJ2-5

CDR3: CACTGSYEQYF
DNA: TGTGCCTGCACAGGGTCCTACGAGCAGTACTTC
size: NA
D: NA
V: TRBV30
J: TRBJ2-7

CDR3: CAWRTSGGVDTQYF
DNA: TGTGCCTGGAGAACTAGCGGGGGGGTGGATACGCAGTATTTT
size: few
D: TRBD2
V: TRBV30
J: TRBJ2-3

CDR3: CSVVTGGDGELFF
DNA: TGCAGCGTTGTCACAGGGGGGGATGGGGAGCTGTTTTTT
size: few
D: NA
V: TRBV29-1
J: TRBJ2-2

CDR3: CASSQGSAAFFF
DNA: TGCGCCAGCAGCCAGGGCAGCGCGGCGTTTTTCTTC
size: few
D: NA
V: TRBV4-1
J: TRBJ2-1

CDR3: CASSPGTASTDTQYF
DNA: TGTGCCAGCAGCCCCGGGACCGCCTCCACAGATACGCAGTATTTT
size: few
D: NA
V: TRBV2
J: TRBJ2-3

CDR3: CASSVDGGYQETQYF
DNA: TGTGCCAGCAGCGTAGACGGGGGGTACCAAGAGACCCAGTACTTC
size: few
D: TRBD2
V: TRBV9
J: TRBJ2-5

CDR3: CASSSQMTYQPQHF
DNA: TGTGCCAGCAGCTCCCAAATGACGTATCAGCCCCAGCATTTT
size: few
D: NA
V: TRBV7-9
J: TRBJ1-5

CDR3: CASSQEGGEAWLAGFSPEQYF
DNA: TGCGCCAGCAGCCAAGAGGGGGGCGAGGCTTGGCTAGCGGGGTTTTCCCCCGAGCAGTACTTC
size: NA
D: TRBD2
V: TRBV4-3
J: TRBJ2-7

CDR3: CASSQEAHGQETQYF
DNA: TGCGCCAGCAGCCAAGAGGCTCACGGCCAAGAGACCCAGTACTTC
size: NA
D: NA
V: TRBV4-3
J: TRBJ2-5

CDR3: CAWSGGRADTQYF
DNA: TGTGCCTGGTCGGGGGGCAGGGCAGATACGCAGTATTTT
size: few
D: NA
V: TRBV30
J: TRBJ2-3

CDR3: CASSVRQAGETQYF
DNA: TGCGCCAGCAGCGTACGTCAGGCGGGCGAGACCCAGTACTTC
size: NA
D: NA
V: TRBV5-1
J: TRBJ2-5

CDR3: CASSQDLGLAGETQYF
DNA: TGCGCCAGCAGCCAAGATCTGGGACTAGCCGGGGAGACCCAGTACTTC
size: once
D: TRBD2
V: TRBV4-3
J: TRBJ2-5

CDR3: CASSQVDTGELFF
DNA: TGCGCCAGCAGCCAAGTAGACACCGGGGAGCTGTTTTTT
size: NA
D: NA
V: TRBV4-3
J: TRBJ2-2

CDR3: CASSLRTGGYEQYF
DNA: TGCGCCAGCAGCTTACGGACAGGGGGCTACGAGCAGTACTTC
size: NA
D: TRBD1
V: TRBV5-1
J: TRBJ2-7

CDR3: CASSRGGNEQFF
DNA: TGTGCCAGCAGCCGGGGGGGGAATGAGCAGTTCTTC
size: NA
D: TRBD2
V: TRBV7-2
J: TRBJ2-1

CDR3: CASSLVSRPPGELFF
DNA: TGCGCCAGCAGCTTGGTGAGTCGGCCGCCCGGGGAGCTGTTTTTT
size: few
D: NA
V: TRBV5-1
J: TRBJ2-2

CDR3: CSVAPRGTEAFF
DNA: TGCAGCGTTGCTCCACGGGGTACTGAAGCTTTCTTT
size: NA
D: NA
V: TRBV29-1
J: TRBJ1-1

CDR3: CASSPRTENTGELVF
DNA: TGTGCCAGCAGCCCACGTACGGAGAACACCGGGGAGCTGGTTTTT
size: NA
D: NA
V: TRBV9
J: TRBJ2-2

CDR3: CASSQPSWDRGRETQYF
DNA: TGTGCCAGCAGCCAACCCAGTTGGGACAGGGGAAGAGAGACCCAGTACTTC
size: few
D: TRBD1
V: TRBV14
J: TRBJ2-5

CDR3: CASSSGQPNTEAFF
DNA: TGCGCCAGCAGCTCGGGACAGCCTAACACTGAAGCTTTCTTT
size: medium-sized
D: TRBD1
V: TRBV5-1
J: TRBJ1-1

CDR3: CAWSVRQAVGNTIYF
DNA: TGTGCCTGGAGTGTACGGCAGGCGGTAGGAAACACCATATATTTT
size: NA
D: NA
V: TRBV30
J: TRBJ1-3

CDR3: CAWQESSNYGYTF
DNA: TGTGCCTGGCAGGAATCTTCTAACTATGGCTACACCTTC
size: NA
D: NA
V: TRBV30
J: TRBJ1-2

CDR3: CASSWGGYGYTF
DNA: TGTGCCAGCAGCTGGGGGGGCTATGGCTACACCTTC
size: NA
D: NA
V: TRBV28
J: TRBJ1-2

CDR3: CASSSGTSGRETQYF
DNA: TGTGCCAGCAGTTCCGGGACTAGCGGTCGAGAGACCCAGTACTTC
size: NA
D: TRBD2
V: TRBV28
J: TRBJ2-5

CDR3: CAWSVRVSDTEAFF
DNA: TGTGCCTGGAGTGTACGGGTGAGTGACACTGAAGCTTTCTTT
size: NA
D: NA
V: TRBV30
J: TRBJ1-1

CDR3: CAWSAGTTNEQYF
DNA: TGTGCCTGGAGTGCGGGGACCACCAACGAGCAGTACTTC
size: NA
D: NA
V: TRBV30
J: TRBJ2-7

CDR3: CASSLRVGGQETQYF
DNA: TGCGCCAGCAGCTTGAGGGTGGGAGGACAAGAGACCCAGTACTTC
size: NA
D: NA
V: TRBV5-1
J: TRBJ2-5

CDR3: CASSLEEGTEAFF
DNA: TGTGCCAGCAGCTTGGAAGAGGGGACTGAAGCTTTCTTT
size: few
D: NA
V: TRBV5-6
J: TRBJ1-1

CDR3: CASRFRDRVNF
DNA: TGTGCCAGCAGATTCCGGGACAGGGTAAACTTC
size: NA
D: TRBD1
V: TRBV7-2
J: TRBJ2-7

CDR3: CASSPWTANYGYTF
DNA: TGTGCCAGTAGCCCATGGACAGCTAACTATGGCTACACCTTC
size: NA
D: NA
V: TRBV19
J: TRBJ1-2

CDR3: CAWSTGTSGPYEQYF
DNA: TGTGCCTGGTCTACCGGGACTAGCGGGCCCTACGAGCAGTACTTC
size: NA
D: TRBD2
V: TRBV30
J: TRBJ2-7

CDR3: CASSRLTGGGEQYF
DNA: TGTGCCAGCAGCCGTCTGACGGGGGGCGGGGAGCAGTACTTC
size: NA
D: NA
V: TRBV6-6
J: TRBJ2-7

CDR3: CAWSFSYEQYF
DNA: TGTGCCTGGAGTTTCAGTTACGAGCAGTACTTC
size: few
D: NA
V: TRBV30
J: TRBJ2-7

CDR3: CASSFAGSGTEAFF
DNA: TGTGCCAGCAGTTTCGCGGGGTCTGGCACTGAAGCTTTCTTT
size: few
D: NA
V: TRBV25-1
J: TRBJ1-1

CDR3: CASSLSGNNEQFF
DNA: TGTGCCAGCAGCCTGAGCGGGAACAATGAGCAGTTCTTC
size: NA
D: TRBD2
V: TRBV7-2
J: TRBJ2-1

CDR3: CAWSVLDTEAFF
DNA: TGTGCCTGGAGTGTACTTGACACTGAAGCTTTCTTT
size: NA
D: NA
V: TRBV30
J: TRBJ1-1

CDR3: CASSIITGNYGYTF
DNA: TGTGCCAGCAGCATAATTACAGGGAACTATGGCTACACCTTC
size: NA
D: NA
V: TRBV7-2
J: TRBJ1-2

CDR3: CASSHGSSPLHF
DNA: TGCGCCAGCAGCCACGGCTCCTCACCCCTCCACTTT
size: few
D: NA
V: TRBV4-1
J: TRBJ1-6

CDR3: CASSRWQGNTEAFF
DNA: TGCGCCAGCAGCCGATGGCAGGGAAACACTGAAGCTTTCTTC
size: NA
D: NA
V: TRBV4-3
J: TRBJ1-1

CDR3: CASSRIDSSYNEQFF
DNA: TGTGCCAGCAGCCGGATAGACAGCTCCTACAATGAGCAGTTCTTC
size: NA
D: NA
V: TRBV4-2
J: TRBJ2-1

CDR3: CASSRFGSSRAELFF
DNA: TGTGCCAGCAGTCGGTTTGGCAGTTCGCGCGCGGAGCTGTTTTTT
size: NA
D: NA
V: TRBV6-5
J: TRBJ2-2

CDR3: CASSIVGEDTQYF
DNA: TGTGCCAGCAGCATCGTAGGGGAAGATACGCAGTATTTT
size: NA
D: NA
V: TRBV9
J: TRBJ2-3

CDR3: CASSLEVVGEQYF
DNA: TGCGCCAGCAGCTTGGAAGTCGTGGGTGAGCAGTACTTC
size: NA
D: NA
V: TRBV5-1
J: TRBJ2-7

CDR3: CASSGRTPNSPLHF
DNA: TGTGCCAGCAGTGGGAGGACTCCTAATTCACCCCTCCACTTT
size: few
D: NA
V: TRBV25-1
J: TRBJ1-6

CDR3: CASSPWTADVGTQYF
DNA: TGTGCCAGTAGTCCGTGGACGGCCGATGTTGGGACCCAGTACTTC
size: NA
D: NA
V: TRBV19
J: TRBJ2-5

CDR3: CAEGGHGYTEAFF
DNA: TGTGCCGAAGGGGGACATGGGTACACTGAAGCTTTCTTT
size: few
D: NA
V: TRBV30
J: TRBJ1-1

CDR3: CAWSIRATNEKLFF
DNA: TGTGCCTGGAGTATCAGAGCAACTAATGAAAAACTGTTTTTT
size: NA
D: NA
V: TRBV30
J: TRBJ1-4

CDR3: CSVAQGVLGNQPQHF
DNA: TGCAGCGTTGCTCAGGGCGTACTTGGCAATCAGCCCCAGCATTTT
size: NA
D: NA
V: TRBV29-1
J: TRBJ1-5

CDR3: CASSFRTAGDYGYTF
DNA: TGTGCCAGCAGCTTCCGGACAGCGGGCGACTATGGCTACACCTTC
size: NA
D: NA
V: TRBV5-6
J: TRBJ1-2

CDR3: CASSRSSGTGEYYEQYF
DNA: TGCGCCAGCAGCCGATCCTCCGGGACAGGGGAATACTACGAGCAGTACTTC
size: few
D: TRBD1
V: TRBV4-3
J: TRBJ2-7